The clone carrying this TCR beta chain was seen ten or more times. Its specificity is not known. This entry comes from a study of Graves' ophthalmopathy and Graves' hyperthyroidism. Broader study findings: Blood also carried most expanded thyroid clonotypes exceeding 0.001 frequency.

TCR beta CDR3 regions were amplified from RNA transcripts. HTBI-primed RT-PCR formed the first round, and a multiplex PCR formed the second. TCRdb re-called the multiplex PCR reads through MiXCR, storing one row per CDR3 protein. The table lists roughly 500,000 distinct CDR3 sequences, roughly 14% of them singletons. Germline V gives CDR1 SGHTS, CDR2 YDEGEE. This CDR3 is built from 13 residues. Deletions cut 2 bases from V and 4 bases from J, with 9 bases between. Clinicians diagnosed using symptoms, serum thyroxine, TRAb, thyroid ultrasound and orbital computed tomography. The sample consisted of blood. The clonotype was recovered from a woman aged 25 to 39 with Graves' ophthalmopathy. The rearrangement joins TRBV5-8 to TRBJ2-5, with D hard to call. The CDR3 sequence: CASSLNRRETQYF. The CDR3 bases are TGTGCCAGCAGCTTAAATCGGAGAGAGACCCAGTACTTC.